Following are 29 T cell receptor beta chains from one sample sequenced in a study of cytomegalovirus exposure and HLA in healthy donors. The study ran its PCR with 60 Vbeta and 13 Jbeta primers. The method was immunoSEQ multiplex PCR; TCRdb's version includes in-frame clones alone and lacks a portion of them. The sample shows 170,000 or so clones, around 77% of them seen only once. The sequenced sample was PBMCs. The receptors were sampled from a man in his sixties in good health and CMV-seronegative.

This CDR3 is CASSTGREQAAGSPLHF. Written as DNA, the CDR3 is TGTGCCAGTAGTACAGGGAGGGAGCAGGCGGCAGGTTCACCCCTCCACTTT. The rearrangement joins TRBV19 to TRBJ1-6; tentative D call: TRBD1 (5 bases). CDR3 length equals 17 residues. Per germline, CDR1 LNHDA and CDR2 SQIVND (reference sequence). Trimming cost V 4 bases and J 9 bases, with 22 bases left between them.

V and J are TRBV6-1 and TRBJ2-2; D not resolved. From germline, CDR1 is MNHNS and CDR2 SASEGT. The CDR3 covers 13 residues. V gave up 0 bases and J gave up 5 bases, with 4 bases separating them. The CDR3 DNA reads TGTGCCAGCAGTGAAGCTACTACCGGGGAGCTGTTTTTT. This encodes CASSEATTGELFF.

CDR3 region: CASSRTGFNQPQHF. The CDR3 bases are TGTGCCAGCAGTAGGACAGGGTTCAATCAGCCCCAGCATTTT. The chain employs TRBV27 and TRBJ1-5, with 8 bases that match TRBD1. Losses at the gene ends were 5 bases for V and 3 bases for J; bases not matched to a gene: 3. The CDR3 extends over 14 amino acids. CDR1 and CDR2 from the germline V gene are MNHEY and SMNVEV (reference sequence).

There are a few counts of this clone. This chain uses TRBV6-1 with TRBJ2-5; possible D gene TRBD1, 6 bases. This CDR3 spans 14 amino acids. Germline CDR1 is MNHNS and CDR2 is SASEGT. With 6 bases removed from V and 5 bases from J, the gap between germline ends came to 16 bases. The CDR3: CASRQQGRWETQYF. CDR3 DNA: TGTGCCAGCAGGCAACAGGGAAGGTGGGAGACCCAGTACTTC.

The chain recombines TRBV5-4 with TRBJ2-5; 8 bases are shared with TRBD2. The V segment lost 4 bases and the J segment 4 bases; nucleotides outside the gene matches: 6. Germline V gene data show CDR1 as SGHNT and CDR2 as YYREEE (reference sequence). This CDR3 is 14 amino acids long. Here the CDR3 DNA reads TGTGCCAGCAGCCGGGGGGGTCGCGGAGAGACCCAGTACTTC. Amino acid sequence: CASSRGGRGETQYF.

This clone showed up many times. The chain links TRBV6-5 to TRBJ1-1; D might be TRBD1 (6 bases). The V end was cut by 4 bases, the J end by 8 bases, with 11 bases between. Germline values: CDR1 MNHEY, CDR2 SVGAGI. CDR3 length: 12 residues. CDR3 region: CASSWEGGEAFF. The CDR3 DNA is TGTGCCAGCAGTTGGGAGGGGGGAGAAGCTTTCTTT.

The chain links TRBV28 to TRBJ1-1, with 9 bases fitting TRBD1. This CDR3 is built from 14 residues. J was trimmed by 9 bases and V by 3 bases; bases with no gene match: 8. Germline CDR1 and CDR2: MDHEN and SYDVKM. In DNA, the CDR3 is TGTGCCAGCAGTTTCCTTTCCGGACAGGGGAAAGCTTTCTTT. Translated, it gives CASSFLSGQGKAFF.

V usage is TRBV19 and J usage is TRBJ2-7, with TRBD1 matching over 7 bases. V dropped 3 bases and J dropped 2; count of bases not matched to a gene: 4. Germline CDR1 and CDR2: LNHDA and SQIVND (reference sequence). The CDR3 sequence is 14 residues long. The CDR3 region is CASSIRDSPYEQYF. CDR3 bases: TGTGCCAGTAGTATCCGGGACAGCCCCTACGAGCAGTACTTC.

CDR3 protein: CASSVAASGGSWNEQFF. CDR3 in DNA: TGTGCCAGCAGCGTGGCCGCATCGGGAGGGAGTTGGAATGAGCAGTTCTTC. The chain carries TRBV9 and TRBJ2-1, with 8 bases that match TRBD2. V gave up 2 bases and J gave up 7 bases; unmatched junction bases: 14. Germline V CDR1 and CDR2: SGDLS, YYNGEE. The CDR3 has 17 residues.

The chain carries TRBV4-3 and TRBJ1-5; 11 bases are a match to TRBD1. The germline CDR1 and CDR2 sequences are LGHNA and YSLEER. With 0 bases clipped from V and 1 base from J, the junction kept 5 bases outside the gene matches. CDR3 length: 18 amino acids. The CDR3 coding sequence is TGCGCCAGCAGCCAAGATTTTGGACAGGGGGCGAGCAATCAGCCCCAGCATTTT. It specifies CASSQDFGQGASNQPQHF.

The chain is built from TRBV9 and TRBJ2-2, with 10 bases fitting TRBD1. Trimming cost V 4 bases and J 5 bases; bases outside gene matches: 5. Germline CDR1 and CDR2: SGDLS and YYNGEE. The CDR3 has 15 residues. CDR3 region: CASSSDRGYTGELFF. The CDR3 nucleotides are TGTGCCAGCAGCTCGGACAGGGGGTATACCGGGGAGCTGTTTTTT.

The V and J genes are TRBV30 and TRBJ2-3; the D is unclear. Germline V gene sequence: CDR1 GTSNPN, CDR2 SVGIG (reference sequence). V was pared by 3 bases and J by 1 base, with 11 bases between. The CDR3 is 14 amino acids. CDR3 in DNA: TGTGCCTGGAGCCACGGTGAGGGCACAGATACGCAGTATTTT. Its translation is CAWSHGEGTDTQYF.

The chain joins TRBV6-1 to TRBJ1-1; D is unclear. CDR1 and CDR2 from the germline V gene are MNHNS and SASEGT. CDR3 length: 14 residues. The V end lost 4 bases, the J end lost 5 bases, and 14 bases lay between the germline ends. CDR3 DNA sequence: TGTGCCAGCAGTGTATCCGGGTCGGGGACTGAAGCTTTCTTT. Translation gives CASSVSGSGTEAFF.

This clone appeared a few times. Other DNA sequences in this specimen translate into the identical CDR3. This chain links TRBV19 with TRBJ2-2; no reliable D call. Deletions cut 7 bases from V and 5 bases from J, with 8 bases between. Germline CDR1 LNHDA, CDR2 SQIVND (reference sequence). The CDR3 has 12 residues. The CDR3 region is CASKERTGELFF. DNA of the CDR3: TGTGCCAGTAAGGAGAGGACCGGGGAGCTGTTTTTT.

The rearrangement links TRBV27 to TRBJ2-7; TRBD1 agrees at 7 bases. The CDR3 sequence is 16 residues long. Per germline, CDR1 MNHEY and CDR2 SMNVEV (reference sequence). Germline trimming cut 6 bases from V and 7 bases from J; bases unmatched to any gene: 18. In DNA form, the CDR3 reads TGTGCCAGCAGCTTCGGGGCGAACAGGGGTTTTAGGGAGCAGTACTTC. Protein: CASSFGANRGFREQYF.

The J gene is TRBJ1-4, the V gene TRBV6-5, with 7 bases matching TRBD1. The V gene's germline CDR1 is MNHEY and CDR2 SVGAGI. J was trimmed by 2 bases and V by 6 bases; bases with no gene match: 0. This CDR3 contains 13 residues. The CDR3 loop is CASRTGTNEKLFF. The CDR3 DNA reads as TGTGCCAGCAGGACAGGGACTAATGAAAAACTGTTTTTT.

The V and J genes are TRBV11-2 and TRBJ2-7; D not certain. The CDR3 has 13 amino acids. V shed 6 bases and J shed 2 bases, with 11 bases lying between them. The germline V gene encodes CDR1 SGHAT and CDR2 FQNNGV. CDR3 in DNA: TGTGCCAGCAGTCAGAGAGGCCCCTACGAGCAGTACTTC. This gives the protein CASSQRGPYEQYF.

The rearrangement links TRBV6-1 to TRBJ2-5, with 7 bases identical to TRBD1. Germline V gene data show CDR1 as MNHNS and CDR2 as SASEGT. Germline trimming cut 5 bases from V and 1 base from J; bases unmatched to any gene: 7. The CDR3 is made up of 15 amino acids. In nucleotides, the CDR3 is TGTGCCAGCAGTCGTACAACAGGGGTCCAAGAGACCCAGTACTTC. Its translation is CASSRTTGVQETQYF.

The chain carries TRBV27 and TRBJ2-7, with 9 bases lining up with TRBD2. This CDR3 is built from 23 residues. Germline V gene lookup returns CDR1 MNHEY and CDR2 SMNVEV (reference sequence). The V gene end was trimmed by 10 bases and the J gene end by 5 bases; junction bases not matched to a gene: 39. CDR3 DNA: TGTGCCATCTTAACCGCACCCTATGCCAGTCGTAAGTTTAATAGCGGGAGATCAAACGAGCAGTACTTC. This gives the protein CAILTAPYASRKFNSGRSNEQYF.

The rearrangement uses TRBV6-4 and TRBJ2-3, with TRBD2 identical over 8 bases. V lost 4 bases and J lost 4; bases outside the gene matches: 10. CDR3 size: 16 residues. Germline V gives CDR1 MRHNA, CDR2 SNTAGT. The DNA for the CDR3 is TGTGCCAGCAGTGGCGAGGCGGGGGGACCCGCAGATACGCAGTATTTT. Protein sequence: CASSGEAGGPADTQYF.

The genes are TRBV27 and TRBJ2-7; unclear D gene. The germline CDR1 and CDR2 sequences are MNHEY and SMNVEV (reference sequence). V was clipped by 5 bases and J by 0 bases, with 8 bases between them. CDR3 size: 13 residues. As DNA, the CDR3 is TGTGCCAGCAGTCGTGTCAGCTCCTACGAGCAGTACTTC. This gives the protein CASSRVSSYEQYF.

The rearrangement joins TRBV15 to TRBJ1-5; the match to TRBD1 covers 11 bases. The CDR3 sequence is 18 residues long. V lost 0 bases, J lost 6 bases, and 10 bases stayed unmatched. The germline V gene encodes CDR1 LNHNV and CDR2 YYDKDF (reference sequence). The CDR3 reads CATSREDRGRIGGQPQHF. CDR3 in DNA: TGTGCCACCAGCAGAGAGGACAGGGGGCGGATTGGTGGTCAGCCCCAGCATTTT.

The chain recombines TRBV6-4 with TRBJ2-7; D is ambiguous. This CDR3 has 13 residues. V lost 4 bases and J 3 bases, leaving 10 bases between the germline ends. CDR1 MRHNA and CDR2 SNTAGT come from the germline V gene. The CDR3 DNA is TGTGCCAGCAGTGTGGAAGGCGGCTACGAGCAGTACTTC. Amino acids: CASSVEGGYEQYF.

The V and J genes are TRBV27 and TRBJ2-1; TRBD1 matches at 8 bases. CDR1 and CDR2 from the germline V gene are MNHEY and SMNVEV (reference sequence). V shed 5 bases and J 3 bases; nucleotides not matched to a gene: 6. The CDR3 is 15 residues long. CDR3 amino acids: CASSRQGSLYNEQFF. The CDR3 nucleotides are TGTGCCAGCAGTCGACAGGGGTCCCTCTACAATGAGCAGTTCTTC.

This clone was observed once. The rearrangement joins TRBV5-4 to TRBJ2-7; possibly TRBD1 for D (5 bases). The V end was cut by 5 bases, the J end by 0 bases, with 15 bases between. The length of the CDR3 is 15 residues. The germline CDR1 and CDR2 sequences are SGHNT and YYREEE (reference sequence). Here the CDR3 DNA reads TGTGCCAGCAGTTCACAGGCTCCGAGCTCCTACGAGCAGTACTTC. This codes for CASSSQAPSSYEQYF.

V usage is TRBV4-1 and J usage is TRBJ2-3; D perhaps matches TRBD1 (6 bases). The CDR3 contains 16 residues. Germline V gives CDR1 MGHRA, CDR2 YSYEKL. The ends were cut back, 1 base at V and 0 bases at J, with 11 bases in the middle. CDR3 bases: TGCGCCAGCAGCCAAGGAGGGGGTCCTAGCACAGATACGCAGTATTTT. This sequence encodes CASSQGGGPSTDTQYF.

This clone has a single count. The V call is TRBV30, the J call TRBJ2-6; 10 bases are shared with TRBD1. The CDR3 extends over 15 amino acids. Trimming took 3 bases from V and 8 from J; bases not matched to a gene: 7. Germline CDR1 GTSNPN, CDR2 SVGIG (reference sequence). The CDR3 loop is CAWRDWTGGTNVLTF. The CDR3 region has the DNA TGTGCCTGGAGGGATTGGACAGGGGGGACCAACGTCCTGACTTTC.

V and J are TRBV7-7 and TRBJ2-2, with TRBD1 matching over 7 bases. In germline, CDR1 is SSHAT, CDR2 FNYEAQ (reference sequence). There are 14 residues in the CDR3. Trimming removed 5 bases from V and 7 bases from J; junction bases left unmatched: 7. CDR3: CASSTDRVGGELFF. CDR3 DNA: TGTGCCAGCAGCACCGACAGGGTGGGCGGGGAGCTGTTTTTT.

The rearrangement joins TRBV5-1 to TRBJ1-1; 8 bases line up with TRBD1. CDR1 is SGHRS, CDR2 YFSETQ, per germline. The CDR3 contains 17 residues. V trimming: 4 bases; J trimming: 5 bases; junction bases outside the gene matches: 16. For the CDR3, the DNA is TGCGCCAGCAGCGATCTATTAGGGACAGGAAGGCGGACTGAAGCTTTCTTT. Translation: CASSDLLGTGRRTEAFF.